This TCR beta chain was identified during a study of OX40 agonist ivuxolimab in advanced cancers. Assay: immunoSEQ multiplex PCR; the TCRdb copy retains only in-frame clones and omits some. The data show about 12,000 clones, about 76% seen once. Study outcomes and limitations: Partial responders at 0.1-3.0 mg/kg had among the lowest clonal expansion.

A remark on this clone: Its antigen remains unknown.

The source of this sequence is an adult with an advanced solid tumor such as melanoma, head and neck, liver or kidney cancer. The source material was CD4+ or CD8+ T cells sorted from blood, sampled in a trial of the OX40 agonist ivuxolimab.

The CDR3 region is CASSLWGRDLDEQYV. DNA of the CDR3: TGTGCCAGCAGCTTATGGGGGCGGGATCTAGATGAGCAGTACGTC. V and J are TRBV11-2 and TRBJ2-7, with D perhaps given as TRBD1 or TRBD2 (6 bases each). This CDR3 comprises 15 residues. V lost 2 bases to trimming and J lost 7 bases, with 18 bases between them. Germline CDR1 is SGHAT and CDR2 is FQNNGV.